The rows below give T cell receptor beta chains drawn from one sample of a study of human T cells and chemical hapten exposure. TCRdb ran MiXCR on the RACE reads and lists one entry per CDR3 protein. The data contain about 82,000 distinct CDR3 sequences, 10% to 15% of them seen just once; the ten biggest clones take up about 5.7%. The material was whole blood, obtained in connection with sensitization to the hapten diphenylcyclopropenone (DPC). Receptor source: a woman between 50 and 59 years old with alopecia areata. Some clones in this sample may be carry-over from other donors' samples. Each CDR3 is given with its conserved first and last residue. D genes are given only for firm matches. A row's size may be missing; if present it is once, few, many or a size class.

NA | NA | TRBJ1-1 | TRBV20-1 | CSARGGWNTEAFF | TGCAGTGCTAGAGGAGGGTGGAACACTGAAGCTTTCTTT
few | NA | TRBJ2-3 | TRBV6-1 | CASSDFGLEYF | TGTGCCAGCAGTGATTTTGGTCTGGAGTATTTT
many | NA | TRBJ1-2 | TRBV12-5 | CASGLQARPNYGYTF | TGTGCTAGTGGACTGCAGGCCCGCCCTAACTATGGCTACACCTTC
many | TRBD2 | TRBJ2-7 | TRBV13 | CASSSGLAASYEQYF | TGTGCCAGCAGCTCCGGACTAGCCGCCTCCTACGAGCAGTACTTC
few | NA | TRBJ2-5 | TRBV11-2 | CASSARVVAGAQETQYF | TGTGCCAGCAGCGCACGTGTAGTGGCGGGGGCCCAAGAGACCCAGTACTTC
NA | NA | TRBJ2-7 | TRBV2 | CASRVSGAYEQYF | TGTGCCAGCAGGGTTAGCGGAGCCTACGAGCAGTACTTC
NA | NA | TRBJ2-7 | TRBV12-3/TRBV12-4 | CASSTGGWSEQYF | TGTGCCAGCAGCACTGGGGGGTGGAGCGAGCAGTACTTC
few | NA | TRBJ2-1 | TRBV19 | CASSMGESYNEQFF | TGTGCCAGTAGTATGGGGGAATCCTACAATGAGCAGTTCTTC
few | NA | TRBJ2-2 | TRBV10-3 | CAISAAGWTGELFF | TGTGCCATCAGTGCGGCGGGATGGACCGGGGAGCTGTTTTTT
many | TRBD1 | TRBJ2-1 | TRBV28 | CASSPLTGDNEQFF | TGTGCCAGCAGTCCCCTTACAGGGGACAATGAGCAGTTCTTC
NA | NA | TRBJ1-2 | TRBV29-1 | CSAHTALGSYGYTF | TGCAGCGCCCACACGGCCCTCGGGAGCTATGGCTACACCTTC
NA | NA | TRBJ2-7 | TRBV20-1 | CSAGRGFYEQYF | TGCAGTGCTGGAAGGGGGTTTTACGAGCAGTACTTC
NA | TRBD1 | TRBJ1-1 | TRBV5-6 | CASSIRDRGNTEAFF | TGTGCCAGCAGCATCCGGGACAGGGGTAACACTGAAGCTTTCTTT
few | NA | TRBJ1-2 | TRBV9 | CASSVDSYYGYTF | TGTGCCAGCAGCGTAGACAGCTACTATGGCTACACCTTC
NA | NA | TRBJ1-1 | TRBV18 | CASSPAWRVTEAFF | TGTGCCAGCTCACCAGCGTGGAGGGTTACTGAAGCTTTCTTT
many | NA | TRBJ1-4 | TRBV20-1 | CSARDPGREELFF | TGCAGTGCTAGAGATCCGGGGCGGGAGGAACTGTTTTTT
NA | NA | TRBJ1-5 | TRBV10-2 | CASSVGAPGGWPQHF | TGCGCCAGCAGTGTAGGCGCTCCGGGAGGTTGGCCCCAGCATTTT
few | NA | TRBJ1-1 | TRBV27 | CASSPRRLGQEAFF | TGTGCCAGCAGTCCACGCAGACTAGGACAGGAAGCTTTCTTT
many | NA | TRBJ2-1 | TRBV28 | CASGSGNEQFF | TGTGCCAGCGGCAGTGGGAATGAGCAGTTCTTC
few | NA | TRBJ2-3 | TRBV10-3 | CATAPGRKTDTQYF | TGTGCCACCGCTCCCGGTAGAAAGACAGATACGCAGTATTTT
few | TRBD2 | TRBJ2-3 | TRBV5-1 | CASTVGGGGDFTDTQYF | TGCGCCAGCACAGTAGGCGGCGGGGGTGACTTCACAGATACGCAGTATTTT
NA | NA | TRBJ2-5 | TRBV7-9 | CASSLEGGQTQYF | TGTGCCAGCAGCTTAGAGGGGGGACAGACCCAGTACTTC
NA | TRBD2 | TRBJ2-3 | TRBV6-2/TRBV6-3 | CASSQTSASTDTQYF | TGTGCCAGCAGCCAAACTAGCGCCAGCACAGATACGCAGTATTTT
few | NA | TRBJ2-1 | TRBV2 | CASSEIGTKRDEQFF | TGTGCCAGCAGTGAAATCGGGACCAAGAGGGATGAGCAGTTCTTC
NA | NA | TRBJ2-3 | TRBV4-2 | CASSARGTDTQYF | TGTGCCAGCAGCGCTAGGGGAACAGATACGCAGTATTTT
few | NA | TRBJ2-3 | TRBV18 | CASSQDDYGTQYF | TGTGCCAGCTCACAAGACGACTATGGTACGCAGTATTTT
many | TRBD1 | TRBJ1-6 | TRBV12-3/TRBV12-4 | CASSSGTGTGDSPLHF | TGTGCCAGCAGTTCCGGGACCGGGACAGGGGATTCACCCCTCCACTTT
NA | NA | TRBJ2-1 | TRBV12-3/TRBV12-4 | CASSLARGAPVEQFF | TGTGCCAGCAGTTTAGCGCGGGGCGCTCCCGTGGAGCAGTTCTTC
few | NA | TRBJ2-1 | TRBV4-1 | CASSQDWDNEQFF | TGCGCCAGCAGCCAAGACTGGGACAATGAGCAGTTCTTC
NA | NA | TRBJ2-1 | TRBV2 | CASSVSAPYNEQFF | TGTGCCAGCAGTGTAAGCGCCCCCTACAATGAGCAGTTCTTC
many | NA | TRBJ2-2 | TRBV9 | CASSVAPTGELFF | TGTGCCAGCAGCGTAGCCCCCACCGGGGAGCTGTTTTTT
NA | NA | TRBJ2-1 | TRBV3-1 | CASSQVPTGALYNEQFF | TGTGCCAGCAGCCAAGTACCCACGGGGGCCCTCTACAATGAGCAGTTCTTC
NA | TRBD2 | TRBJ2-3 | TRBV4-2 | CASSQVQLAGGTDTQYF | TGTGCCAGCAGCCAAGTTCAACTAGCGGGAGGCACAGATACGCAGTATTTT
many | NA | TRBJ1-1 | TRBV9 | CASSVAGTISEAFF | TGTGCCAGCAGCGTAGCCGGGACTATTTCTGAAGCTTTCTTT
NA | NA | TRBJ1-2 | TRBV3-1 | CASSQVGRDGYTF | TGTGCCAGCAGCCAAGTCGGCAGGGATGGCTACACCTTC
many | NA | TRBJ1-2 | TRBV5-5 | CASSLDPGHLKIYGYTF | TGTGCCAGCAGTTTGGATCCGGGACACTTAAAAATCTATGGCTACACCTTC
many | TRBD1 | TRBJ1-5 | TRBV6-6 | CASSYQGAGQPQHF | TGTGCCAGCAGTTATCAGGGGGCAGGTCAGCCCCAGCATTTT
many | NA | TRBJ2-2 | TRBV10-2 | CASRGLGAGELFF | TGCGCCAGCAGGGGTTTGGGAGCCGGGGAGCTGTTTTTT
NA | NA | TRBJ2-1 | TRBV12-3/TRBV12-4 | CASSSDSYNEQFF | TGTGCCAGCAGCTCCGACTCCTACAATGAGCAGTTCTTC
few | NA | TRBJ2-7 | TRBV7-9 | CASSLARGTGSYEQYF | TGTGCCAGCAGCTTAGCGCGGGGGACAGGATCCTACGAGCAGTACTTC
few | NA | TRBJ1-1 | TRBV29-1 | CSGKGRVNTEAFF | TGCAGCGGAAAAGGACGGGTGAACACTGAAGCTTTCTTT
few | NA | TRBJ1-6 | TRBV5-1 | CASSLGIDYNSPLHF | TGCGCCAGCAGCTTAGGAATTGACTATAATTCACCCCTCCACTTT
few | NA | TRBJ2-7 | TRBV2 | CASSAYEQYF | TGTGCCAGCAGTGCCTACGAGCAGTACTTC
few | NA | TRBJ2-3 | TRBV4-2 | CASSQDYADSTDTQYF | TGTGCCAGCAGCCAAGATTACGCGGATAGCACAGATACGCAGTATTTT
few | TRBD1 | TRBJ2-5 | TRBV27 | CASSSINDQGAWETQYF | TGTGCCAGCAGTTCTATTAACGACCAGGGGGCCTGGGAGACCCAGTACTTC
NA | TRBD2 | TRBJ2-1 | TRBV29-1 | CSVAPAGLAGVIYNEQFF | TGCAGCGTTGCTCCCGCCGGACTAGCGGGAGTGATATACAATGAGCAGTTCTTC
few | NA | TRBJ1-1 | TRBV7-9 | CASSFVRDFAEAFF | TGTGCCAGCAGCTTTGTCAGGGACTTCGCTGAAGCTTTCTTT
many | NA | TRBJ2-7 | TRBV5-1 | CASSLEGVYEQYF | TGCGCCAGCAGCTTGGAGGGAGTCTACGAGCAGTACTTC
many | NA | TRBJ2-7 | TRBV3-1 | CASSPGTKQYF | TGTGCCAGCAGCCCGGGCACCAAGCAGTACTTC
few | TRBD2 | TRBJ2-1 | TRBV7-8 | CASSLAMLAGGSEQFF | TGTGCCAGCAGCTTAGCGATGCTAGCGGGAGGATCTGAGCAGTTCTTC
many | TRBD1 | TRBJ2-3 | TRBV20-1 | CSAREGTGDTDTQYF | TGCAGTGCTAGAGAAGGGACAGGGGATACAGATACGCAGTATTTT
once | NA | TRBJ1-5 | TRBV2 | CASSEYISGNQPQHF | TGTGCCAGCAGTGAATACATATCGGGCAATCAGCCCCAGCATTTT
many | TRBD1 | TRBJ2-7 | TRBV9 | CASSAIPGQGANEQYF | TGTGCCAGCAGCGCGATACCGGGACAGGGGGCGAACGAGCAGTACTTC
many | TRBD1 | TRBJ1-2 | TRBV5-6 | CASSKSRLNDRVRYGYTF | TGTGCCAGCAGCAAATCGCGTTTGAACGACAGGGTGCGGTATGGCTACACCTTC
few | NA | TRBJ2-3 | TRBV5-1 | CASSPGHPLDTQYF | TGCGCCAGCAGCCCCGGACACCCCCTAGATACGCAGTATTTT
many | TRBD1 | TRBJ1-1 | TRBV7-8 | CASSSQTGGTEAFF | TGTGCCAGCAGCTCCCAGACAGGGGGGACTGAAGCTTTCTTT
NA | NA | TRBJ2-6 | TRBV12-3/TRBV12-4 | CASSLGGFGANVLTF | TGTGCCAGCAGTTTAGGGGGTTTTGGGGCCAACGTCCTGACTTTC
many | NA | TRBJ1-2 | TRBV7-8 | CASSLRTAGGLRYTF | TGTGCCAGCAGCCTGCGGACAGCGGGAGGTTTACGCTACACCTTC
NA | NA | TRBJ2-1 | TRBV7-8 | CASSGLGTPAFVKNNEQFF | TGTGCCAGCAGCGGGTTAGGGACACCCGCATTCGTCAAAAACAATGAGCAGTTCTTC